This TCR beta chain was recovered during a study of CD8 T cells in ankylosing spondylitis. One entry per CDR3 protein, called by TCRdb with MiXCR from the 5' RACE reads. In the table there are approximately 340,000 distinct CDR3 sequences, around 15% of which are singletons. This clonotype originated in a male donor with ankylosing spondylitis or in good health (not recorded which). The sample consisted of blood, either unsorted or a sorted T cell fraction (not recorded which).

This CDR3 reads CASSLVGNLNYGYTF. CDR3 bases: TGTGCCAGCAGCTTAGTAGGGAATCTCAACTATGGCTACACCTTC. V is TRBV7-2 and J is TRBJ1-2, with D unclear. Trimming stripped 1 base from V and 2 bases from J, with 11 bases between. Germline V gene sequence: CDR1 SGHTA, CDR2 FQGNSA. The CDR3 is 15 amino acids. Using reference TRBV7-2 and TRBJ1-2 for the parts outside the CDR3, the full variable domain is GAGVSQSPSNKVTEKGKDVELRCDPISGHTALYWYRQSLGQGLEFLIYFQGNSAPDKSGLPSDRFSAERTGGSVSTLTIQRTQQEDSAVYLCASSLVGNLNYGYTFGSGTRLTVV.